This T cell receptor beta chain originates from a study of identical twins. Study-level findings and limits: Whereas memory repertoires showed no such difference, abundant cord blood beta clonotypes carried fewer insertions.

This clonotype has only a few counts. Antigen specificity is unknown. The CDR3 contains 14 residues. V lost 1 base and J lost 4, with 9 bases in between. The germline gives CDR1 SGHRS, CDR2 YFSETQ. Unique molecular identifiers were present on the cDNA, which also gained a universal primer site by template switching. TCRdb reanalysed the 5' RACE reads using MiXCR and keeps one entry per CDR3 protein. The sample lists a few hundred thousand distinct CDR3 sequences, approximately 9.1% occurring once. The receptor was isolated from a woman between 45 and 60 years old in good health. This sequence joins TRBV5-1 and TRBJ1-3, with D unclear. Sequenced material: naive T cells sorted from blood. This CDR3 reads CASSLPDTGNTIYF. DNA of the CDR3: TGCGCCAGCAGCTTGCCCGATACAGGAAACACCATATATTTT.